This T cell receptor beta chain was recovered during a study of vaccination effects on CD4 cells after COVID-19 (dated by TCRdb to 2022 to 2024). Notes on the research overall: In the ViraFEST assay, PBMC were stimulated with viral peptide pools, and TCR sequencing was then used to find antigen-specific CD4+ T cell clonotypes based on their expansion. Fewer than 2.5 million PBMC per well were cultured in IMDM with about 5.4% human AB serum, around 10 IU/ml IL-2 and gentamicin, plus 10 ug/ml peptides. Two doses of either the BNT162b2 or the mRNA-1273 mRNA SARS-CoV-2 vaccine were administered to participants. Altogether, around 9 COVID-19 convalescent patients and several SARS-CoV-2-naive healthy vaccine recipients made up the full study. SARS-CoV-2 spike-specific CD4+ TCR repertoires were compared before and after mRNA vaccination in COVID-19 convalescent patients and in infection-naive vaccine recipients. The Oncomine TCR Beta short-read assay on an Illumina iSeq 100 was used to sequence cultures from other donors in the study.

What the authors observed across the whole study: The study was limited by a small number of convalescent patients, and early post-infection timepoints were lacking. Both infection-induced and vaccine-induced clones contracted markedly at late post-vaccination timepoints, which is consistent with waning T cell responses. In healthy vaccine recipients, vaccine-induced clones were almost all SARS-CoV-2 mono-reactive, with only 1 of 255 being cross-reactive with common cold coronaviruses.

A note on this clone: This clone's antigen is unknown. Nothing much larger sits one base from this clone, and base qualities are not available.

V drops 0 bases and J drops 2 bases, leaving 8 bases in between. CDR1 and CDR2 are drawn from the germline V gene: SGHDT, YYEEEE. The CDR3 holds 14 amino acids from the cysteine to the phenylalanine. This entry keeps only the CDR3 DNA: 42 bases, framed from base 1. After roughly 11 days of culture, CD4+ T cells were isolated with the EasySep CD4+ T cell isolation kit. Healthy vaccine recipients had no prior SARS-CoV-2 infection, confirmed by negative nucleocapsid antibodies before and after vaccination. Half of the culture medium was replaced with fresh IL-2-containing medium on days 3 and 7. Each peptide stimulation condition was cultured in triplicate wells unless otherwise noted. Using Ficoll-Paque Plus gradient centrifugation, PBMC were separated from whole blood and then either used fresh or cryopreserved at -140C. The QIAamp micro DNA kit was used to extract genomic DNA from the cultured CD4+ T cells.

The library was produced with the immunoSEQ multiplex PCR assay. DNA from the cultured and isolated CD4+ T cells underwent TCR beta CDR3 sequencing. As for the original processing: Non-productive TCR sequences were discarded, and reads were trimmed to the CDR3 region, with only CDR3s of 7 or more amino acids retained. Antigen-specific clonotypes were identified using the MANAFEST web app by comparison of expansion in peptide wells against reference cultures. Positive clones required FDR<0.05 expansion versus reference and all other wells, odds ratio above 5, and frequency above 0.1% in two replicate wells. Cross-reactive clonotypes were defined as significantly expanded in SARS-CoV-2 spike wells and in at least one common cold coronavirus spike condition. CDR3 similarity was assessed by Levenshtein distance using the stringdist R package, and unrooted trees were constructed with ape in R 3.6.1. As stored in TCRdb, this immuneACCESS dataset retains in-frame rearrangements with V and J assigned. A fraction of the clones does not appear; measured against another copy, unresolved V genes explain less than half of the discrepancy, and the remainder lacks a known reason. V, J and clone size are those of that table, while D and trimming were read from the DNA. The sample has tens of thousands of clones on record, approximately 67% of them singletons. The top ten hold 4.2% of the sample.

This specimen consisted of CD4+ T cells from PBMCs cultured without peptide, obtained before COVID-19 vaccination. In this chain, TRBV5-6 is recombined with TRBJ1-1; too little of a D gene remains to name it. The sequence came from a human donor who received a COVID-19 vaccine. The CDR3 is CASSLADPNTEAFF. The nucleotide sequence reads TGTGCCAGCAGCTTGGCCGACCCAAACACTGAAGCTTTCTTT.